What follows describes a single TCR beta chain. Its antigen is currently unknown. The data were produced by immunoSEQ multiplex PCR, yet TCRdb's version contains in-frame clones alone and is incomplete. This sample has millions of clones, with around 90% found just once. This specimen belongs to a study of shared clonotypes between healthy human individuals. Whole-study results and caveats: Clonotypes shared by all four sorted-subset donors had higher generation probabilities than non-shared clonotypes.

The receptor comes from a man aged 18 to 35 in good health. The sample consisted of naive CD4+ T cells sorted from blood. The subset is: CD45RA+ positively selected.

For the CDR3, the DNA is TGTGCCAACCGGGACAGTAATTATAGCAATCAGCCCCAGCATTTT. Translating gives CANRDSNYSNQPQHF. The rearrangement links TRBV27 to TRBJ1-5; 7 nucleotides line up with TRBD1. CDR1 and CDR2 (germline): MNHEY, SMNVEV (reference sequence). V shed 10 bases, J shed 0 bases, and the junction held 9 bases outside the gene matches. CDR3 size: 15 residues.